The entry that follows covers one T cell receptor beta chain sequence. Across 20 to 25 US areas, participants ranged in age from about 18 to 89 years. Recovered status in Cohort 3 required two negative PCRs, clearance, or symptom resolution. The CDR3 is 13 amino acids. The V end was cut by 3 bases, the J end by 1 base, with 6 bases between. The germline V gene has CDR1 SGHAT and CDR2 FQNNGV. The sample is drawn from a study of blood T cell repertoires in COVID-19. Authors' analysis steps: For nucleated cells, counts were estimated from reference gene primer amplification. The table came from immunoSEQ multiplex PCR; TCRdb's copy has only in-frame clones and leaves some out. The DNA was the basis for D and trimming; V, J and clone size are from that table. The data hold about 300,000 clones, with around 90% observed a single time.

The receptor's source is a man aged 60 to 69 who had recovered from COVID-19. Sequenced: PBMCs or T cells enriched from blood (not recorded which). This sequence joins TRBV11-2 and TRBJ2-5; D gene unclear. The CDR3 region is CASSFSSQETQYF. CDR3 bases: TGTGCCAGCAGCTTCTCGTCCCAAGAGACCCAGTACTTC. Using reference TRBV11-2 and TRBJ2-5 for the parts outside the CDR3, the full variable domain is EAGVAQSPRYKIIEKRQSVAFWCNPISGHATLYWYQQILGQGPKLLIQFQNNGVVDDSQLPKDRFSAERLKGVDSTLKIQPAKLEDSAVYLCASSFSSQETQYFGPGTRLLVL.